The 25 T cell receptor beta chains given below trace back to one sample, sequenced in a study of CD8+ T cells in alopecia areata. Treatment reported: oral pan-JAK inhibitor, 5-10 mg twice daily. TCR sequencing used cDNA made by reverse transcription of extracted RNA. TCRdb's table, derived via immunoSEQ multiplex PCR, lists solely in-frame clones and lacks some. The table shows 210,000 or so clones, with just over 65% occurring only once. The sample consisted of CD4+ T cells sorted from blood, taken around week 42, from a patient treated with tofacitinib. The receptors stem from a human donor with alopecia areata.

This clone was observed a few times. The chain couples TRBV6-6 to TRBJ1-5; 7 bases match TRBD1. V gave up 7 bases and J gave up 6 bases; unmatched junction bases: 6. This CDR3 is built from 13 residues. Germline loops: CDR1 MNHNY, CDR2 SVGAGI (reference sequence). The CDR3 nucleotides read TGTGCCAGCATCCAGGGGGGAGGTCAGCCCCAGCATTTT. This sequence encodes CASIQGGGQPQHF.

This chain joins TRBV11-2 and TRBJ2-2; D gene ambiguous. CDR1 and CDR2 (germline): SGHAT, FQNNGV. The V gene lost 5 bases and the J gene lost 4 bases, with 17 bases spanning the gap. This CDR3 is built from 16 residues. The chain's CDR3 is CASSLMGRRTTGELFF. The CDR3 DNA reads as TGTGCCAGCAGCCTCATGGGTCGTCGGACCACCGGGGAGCTGTTTTTT.

This clone has just a few counts. The rearrangement uses TRBV5-1 and TRBJ2-2; weak D call: TRBD1 (5 bases). Deletions cut 4 bases from V and 2 bases from J, with 9 bases between. Germline V gene lookup returns CDR1 SGHRS and CDR2 YFSETQ. The CDR3 consists of 14 residues. CDR3: CASSLGHNTGELFF. The CDR3, as DNA: TGCGCCAGCAGCCTCGGACACAACACCGGGGAGCTGTTTTTT.

This clone was observed a handful of times. The V and J genes are TRBV5-1 and TRBJ2-5; 10 nucleotides agree with TRBD1. Germline V gene lookup returns CDR1 SGHRS and CDR2 YFSETQ. Trimming removed 4 bases from V and 3 bases from J; junction bases left unmatched: 3. This CDR3 has 14 residues. CDR3 nucleotides: TGCGCCAGCAGCCCCGGGACAGGGGAAGAGACCCAGTACTTC. Its translation: CASSPGTGEETQYF. Supplemented by reference TRBV5-1 and TRBJ2-5, the full variable domain reads KAGVTQTPRYLIKTRGQQVTLSCSPISGHRSVSWYQQTPGQGLQFLFEYFSETQRNKGNFPGRFSGRQFSNSRSEMNVSTLELGDSALYLCASSPGTGEETQYFGPGTRLLVL.

Worth noting for this clone: This may stem from a read error, because a much larger clone lies one nucleotide away. This chain links TRBV13 with TRBJ1-1; D gene unclear. The CDR3 is 13 amino acids. Germline loops: CDR1 PRHDT, CDR2 FYEKMQ (reference sequence). Trimming left V 3 bases short and J 1 base short, with 6 bases between. The CDR3 reads CASSFSRNTEAFF. The CDR3 DNA sequence: TGTGCCAGCAGCTTTAGCAGGAACACTGAAGCTTTCTTT. Together with reference TRBV13 and TRBJ1-1, the CDR3 gives the full variable domain: AAGVIQSPRHLIKEKRETATLKCYPIPRHDTVYWYQQGPGQDPQFLISFYEKMQSDKGSIPDRFSAQQFSDYHSELNMSSLELGDSALYFCASSFSRNTEAFFGQGTRLTVV.

The chain couples TRBV30 to TRBJ2-7, with D perhaps matching TRBD1 (5 bases). The CDR3 covers 11 residues. The V gene lost 4 bases and the J gene lost 3 bases, with 7 bases spanning the gap. Per germline, CDR1 GTSNPN and CDR2 SVGIG (reference sequence). As DNA, the CDR3 is TGTGCCTGGAATAGGGGCTACGAGCAGTACTTC. Translation gives CAWNRGYEQYF. The full variable domain, rest sourced from reference TRBV30 and TRBJ2-7, is SQTIHQWPATLVQPVGSPLSLECTVEGTSNPNLYWYRQAAGRGLQLLFYSVGIGQISSEVPQNLSASRPQDRQFILSSKKLLLSDSGFYLCAWNRGYEQYFGPGTRLTVT.

This clone was found a few times. The chain recombines TRBV5-1 with TRBJ1-1; D unclear. The germline V and J ends were trimmed by 0 bases and 7 bases, with 10 bases remaining between them. Germline V CDR1 and CDR2: SGHRS, YFSETQ. This CDR3 has 13 amino acids. The CDR3: CASSLGDGSEAFF. For the CDR3, the DNA is TGCGCCAGCAGCTTGGGAGACGGGAGTGAAGCTTTCTTT. The complete variable domain, with remaining parts taken from reference TRBV5-1 and TRBJ1-1, reads KAGVTQTPRYLIKTRGQQVTLSCSPISGHRSVSWYQQTPGQGLQFLFEYFSETQRNKGNFPGRFSGRQFSNSRSEMNVSTLELGDSALYLCASSLGDGSEAFFGQGTRLTVV.

The chain combines TRBV25-1 with TRBJ2-1; D perhaps matches TRBD2 (5 bases). The germline CDR1 and CDR2 sequences are MGHDK and SYGVNS. This CDR3 contains 15 residues. Trimming pared 6 bases from V and 1 base from J, leaving 13 bases between. The CDR3 bases are TGTGCCAGCAGCCGAGGGCAGCAGTCCTACAATGAGCAGTTCTTC. Protein: CASSRGQQSYNEQFF. The full variable domain, its missing parts supplied by reference TRBV25-1 and TRBJ2-1, is EADIYQTPRYLVIGTGKKITLECSQTMGHDKMYWYQQDPGMELHLIHYSYGVNSTEKGDLSSESTVSRIRTEHFPLTLESARPSHTSQYLCASSRGQQSYNEQFFGPGTRLTVL.

The chain uses TRBV11-1 and TRBJ2-3; 11 positions match TRBD2. Looked up from germline, CDR1 is SGHAT and CDR2 is FQDESV (reference sequence). With V trimmed by 6 bases and J by 2 bases, 4 bases remained unmatched. The CDR3 has 15 amino acids. The CDR3 nucleotides read TGTGCCAGCAGTGCGGGACTAGCGGACACAGATACGCAGTATTTT. Amino acid sequence: CASSAGLADTDTQYF.

The gene calls are TRBV19 and TRBJ2-3, with D uncertain. The CDR3 sequence is 17 residues long. Germline CDR1 and CDR2: LNHDA and SQIVND (reference sequence). Trimming took 3 bases from V and 2 from J, leaving 18 bases between them. This CDR3 reads CASSIHSVGQPTDTQYF. DNA of the CDR3: TGTGCCAGTAGTATCCACTCGGTAGGCCAGCCCACAGATACGCAGTATTTT.

The chain links TRBV29-1 to TRBJ2-5, with TRBD2 matching over 7 bases. V dropped 6 bases and J dropped 11; count of bases not matched to a gene: 9. This CDR3 spans 11 amino acids. Germline values: CDR1 SQVTM, CDR2 ANQGSEA. CDR3 in amino acids: CSVTDSGGQYF. The CDR3, as DNA: TGCAGCGTCACTGATTCGGGGGGTCAGTACTTC. Using reference TRBV29-1 and TRBJ2-5 for the parts outside the CDR3, the full variable domain is SAVISQKPSRDICQRGTSLTIQCQVDSQVTMMFWYRQQPGQSLTLIATANQGSEATYESGFVIDKFPISRPNLTFSTLTVSNMSPEDSSIYLCSVTDSGGQYFGPGTRLLVL.

The rearrangement joins TRBV9 to TRBJ2-1; a possible D gene is TRBD1 (6 bases). V gave up 3 bases and J gave up 7 bases, with 14 bases separating them. The CDR3 contains 14 residues. Germline CDR1 reads SGDLS; CDR2 reads YYNGEE. The CDR3: CASSAPDRTNEQFF. CDR3 in DNA: TGTGCCAGCAGCGCCCCGGACAGAACTAATGAGCAGTTCTTC.

The V and J genes are TRBV30 and TRBJ1-1; 10 bases match TRBD1. The CDR3 has 16 amino acids. Germline CDR1 is GTSNPN and CDR2 is SVGIG (reference sequence). With 0 bases clipped from V and 4 bases from J, the junction kept 8 bases outside the gene matches. The CDR3 here is CAWSVRDRGLGTEAFF. The DNA of the CDR3 is TGTGCCTGGAGTGTACGGGACAGGGGACTTGGCACTGAAGCTTTCTTT.

The chain is built from TRBV7-2 and TRBJ2-4; D call uncertain. Between the trimmed V and J ends, which lost 3 bases and 3 bases, there was a span of 6 bases. Germline V gene lookup returns CDR1 SGHTA and CDR2 FQGNSA. The CDR3 is 13 amino acids. The CDR3, as DNA: TGTGCCAGCAGCTTGAACTACAAAAACATTCAGTACTTC. It codes for CASSLNYKNIQYF.

The chain joins TRBV30 to TRBJ1-2, with D perhaps TRBD1 (5 bases). The length of the CDR3 is 12 residues. Germline V lookup: CDR1 GTSNPN, CDR2 SVGIG (reference sequence). With 4 bases removed from V and 4 bases from J, the gap between germline ends came to 10 bases. The chain's CDR3 is CAWNDRGYGYTF. The CDR3 bases are TGTGCCTGGAATGACAGAGGCTATGGCTACACCTTC. The full variable domain, its missing parts supplied by reference TRBV30 and TRBJ1-2, is SQTIHQWPATLVQPVGSPLSLECTVEGTSNPNLYWYRQAAGRGLQLLFYSVGIGQISSEVPQNLSASRPQDRQFILSSKKLLLSDSGFYLCAWNDRGYGYTFGSGTRLTVV.

The gene calls are TRBV28 and TRBJ1-3; D not resolved. The CDR3 sequence is 15 residues long. Germline assignment: CDR1 MDHEN and CDR2 SYDVKM. Trimming removed 3 bases at V and 0 bases at J, with 9 bases between. The CDR3 spells CASSFDWSSGNTIYF. DNA of the CDR3: TGTGCCAGCAGTTTCGACTGGAGCTCTGGAAACACCATATATTTT.

V and J are TRBV7-6 and TRBJ1-1; 11 nucleotides agree with TRBD1. J was trimmed by 4 bases and V by 4 bases; bases with no gene match: 5. The CDR3 extends over 15 amino acids. Germline V gene data show CDR1 as SGHVS and CDR2 as FNYEAQ. CDR3 nucleotides: TGTGCCAGCAGCTCACGGGACAGGGGGGTCACTGAAGCTTTCTTT. It translates to CASSSRDRGVTEAFF.

The gene calls are TRBV7-2 and TRBJ2-7; D remains ambiguous. Germline assignment: CDR1 SGHTA and CDR2 FQGNSA. The CDR3 spans 16 residues. V lost 3 bases to trimming and J lost 2 bases, with 17 bases between them. CDR3 coding DNA: TGTGCCAGCAGCTTGTACTTTATGGGGTGGACCTACGAGCAGTACTTC. It translates to CASSLYFMGWTYEQYF.

The chain combines TRBV30 with TRBJ1-3; D gene unclear. Germline CDR1 and CDR2: GTSNPN and SVGIG (reference sequence). V was pared by 4 bases and J by 0 bases, with 7 bases between. The CDR3 is 13 residues long. The CDR3: CAWMGSSGNTIYF. The CDR3 DNA sequence: TGTGCCTGGATGGGGAGCTCTGGAAACACCATATATTTT.

This clone appeared a few times. The CDR3 loop reads CSVVRGGADGYTF. In DNA form, the CDR3 reads TGCAGCGTTGTTAGGGGGGGTGCGGATGGCTACACCTTC. The genes are TRBV29-1 and TRBJ1-2; D is possibly TRBD1 (6 bases). Per germline, CDR1 SQVTM and CDR2 ANQGSEA. The CDR3 is 13 residues long. Trimming removed 4 bases from V and 6 bases from J, with 15 bases in between.

CDR3 nucleotide sequence: TGCAGCGTTGAACATCGGTATGGGGACACTGAAGCTTTCTTT. Residues: CSVEHRYGDTEAFF. The chain employs TRBV29-1 and TRBJ1-1; D gene unclear. Germline CDR1 is SQVTM and CDR2 is ANQGSEA. The CDR3 runs 14 residues. V was shortened by 2 bases and J by 3 bases, with 13 bases between the two germline ends. Supplemented by reference TRBV29-1 and TRBJ1-1, the full variable domain reads SAVISQKPSRDICQRGTSLTIQCQVDSQVTMMFWYRQQPGQSLTLIATANQGSEATYESGFVIDKFPISRPNLTFSTLTVSNMSPEDSSIYLCSVEHRYGDTEAFFGQGTRLTVV.

The CDR3 sequence: CAISVDGRADTQYF. CDR3 in DNA: TGTGCCATCAGTGTAGACGGGCGGGCGGATACGCAGTATTTT. This sequence joins TRBV10-3 and TRBJ2-3, with D possibly matching TRBD2 (5 bases). The V gene's germline CDR1 is ENHRY and CDR2 SYGVKD. The CDR3 loop spans 14 amino acids. V was shortened by 4 bases and J by 6 bases, with 14 bases between the two germline ends.

The chain joins TRBV7-6 to TRBJ1-3; perhaps TRBD1 as D (5 bases). The CDR3 extends over 13 amino acids. Looked up from germline, CDR1 is SGHVS and CDR2 is FNYEAQ. Trimming left V 2 bases short and J 8 bases short, with 10 bases between. The CDR3 protein is CASSLRRGDTIYF. As DNA, the CDR3 is TGTGCCAGCAGCTTAAGGAGGGGTGACACCATATATTTT.

V and J are TRBV5-1 and TRBJ2-4; no clear D gene. In germline, CDR1 is SGHRS, CDR2 YFSETQ. With 0 bases removed from V and 9 bases from J, the gap between germline ends came to 13 bases. The CDR3 is 14 amino acids. The CDR3 sequence: CASSLESSSSIQYF. CDR3 coding DNA: TGCGCCAGCAGCTTGGAGTCTTCCAGCAGCATTCAGTACTTC.

The J gene is TRBJ2-3, the V gene TRBV4-3; the match to TRBD2 covers 8 bases. Unmatched junction bases numbered 6, after V lost 4 bases and J lost 0 bases. Germline CDR1 LGHNA, CDR2 YSLEER. The length of the CDR3 is 16 residues. The CDR3 reads CASSPVAGGSTDTQYF. In nucleotides, the CDR3 is TGCGCCAGCAGCCCAGTTGCGGGGGGTAGCACAGATACGCAGTATTTT.